The T cell receptor (beta chain) under discussion was sequenced for a study of OX40 agonist ivuxolimab in advanced cancers. Whole-study context: Having had anti-PD-1, anti-PD-L1 or anti-CTLA-4 therapy before was allowed, and approximately 40% had some. Partial responses occurred in Three dose-escalation patients, one with hepatocellular carcinoma and two with cutaneous melanoma. Findings of the study overall: Patients who responded partially at 0.1-3.0 mg/kg showed clonal expansion ranking among the lowest. At 0.1 to 3.0 mg/kg, clonal expansion of CD4+ and CD8+ blood T cells had occurred by week 6.

Germline V gene lookup returns CDR1 SGHVS and CDR2 FQNEAQ. V lost 4 bases, J lost 7 bases, and 5 bases stayed unmatched. This CDR3 is built from 13 residues. Using immunoSEQ multiplex PCR, the repertoire was profiled, and TCRdb retains in-frame clones only, with some absent. The repertoire includes under 85,000 clones, approximately 90% of them detected once, and 0.4% to 0.6% sits in the top ten. This clone was seen only a few times. Its antigen is still unknown. The rearrangement joins TRBV7-8 to TRBJ1-2; 8 bases are a match to TRBD1. The sample here was CD4+ or CD8+ T cells sorted from blood, taken in a trial of the OX40 agonist ivuxolimab. The TCR comes from an adult with an advanced solid tumor such as melanoma, head and neck, liver or kidney cancer. The CDR3, as DNA: TGTGCCAGCAGCTCGGACAGGGCTACTGGCTACACCTTC. It encodes CASSSDRATGYTF. Combining the CDR3 with reference TRBV7-8 and TRBJ1-2 gives the whole variable domain GAGVSQSPRYKVAKRGQDVALRCDPISGHVSLFWYQQALGQGPEFLTYFQNEAQLDKSGLPSDRFFAERPEGSVSTLKIQRTQQEDSAVYLCASSSDRATGYTFGSGTRLTVV.